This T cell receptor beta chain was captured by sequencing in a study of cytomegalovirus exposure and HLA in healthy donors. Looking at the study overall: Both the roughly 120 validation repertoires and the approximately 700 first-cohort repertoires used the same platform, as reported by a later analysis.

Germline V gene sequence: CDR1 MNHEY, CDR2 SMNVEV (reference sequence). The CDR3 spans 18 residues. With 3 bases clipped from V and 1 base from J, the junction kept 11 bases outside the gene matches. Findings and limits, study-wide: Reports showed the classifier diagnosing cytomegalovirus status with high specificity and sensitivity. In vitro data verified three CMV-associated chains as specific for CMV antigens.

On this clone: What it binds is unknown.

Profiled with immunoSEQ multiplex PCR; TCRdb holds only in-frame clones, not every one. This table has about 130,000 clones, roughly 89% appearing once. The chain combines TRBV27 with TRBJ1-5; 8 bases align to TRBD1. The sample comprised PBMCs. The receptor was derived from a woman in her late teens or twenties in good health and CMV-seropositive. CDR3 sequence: CASSLSGRDRRSNQPQHF. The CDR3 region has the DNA TGTGCCAGCAGTTTGTCGGGGAGGGACAGGCGAAGCAATCAGCCCCAGCATTTT.